This record covers a single T cell receptor (beta chain). This record comes from a study of cytomegalovirus exposure and HLA in healthy donors. In the PCR, 60 Vbeta and 13 Jbeta primers were used. Libraries were prepared by immunoSEQ multiplex PCR; TCRdb keeps only in-frame clonotypes and omits some of them. This sample has some 120,000 clones, with 80% found just once. Germline V CDR1 and CDR2: GTSNPN, SVGIG (reference sequence). With 2 bases removed from V and 1 base from J, the gap between germline ends came to 6 bases. The CDR3 runs 14 residues. This TCR derives from a man aged 25 to 40 in good health and CMV-seronegative. The V call is TRBV30, the J call TRBJ2-6; perhaps TRBD1 as D (6 bases). The specimen sequenced was PBMCs. The CDR3 sequence is CAWSTGSGANVLTF. The CDR3 coding sequence is TGTGCCTGGAGTACAGGGTCTGGGGCCAACGTCCTGACTTTC.